This passage covers 7 T cell receptor beta chains from one sample sequenced in a study of blood T cell repertoires in COVID-19. TCRdb's table, derived via immunoSEQ multiplex PCR, lists solely in-frame clones and lacks some. This sample has about 240,000 clones, with around 86% found just once. The sample taken for sequencing was PBMCs or T cells enriched from blood (not recorded which). The receptor set was obtained from a middle-aged woman with acute COVID-19.

V is TRBV5-1 and J is TRBJ1-4; tentatively, D is TRBD1 (5 bases). This CDR3 has 16 amino acids. The V and J ends lost 0 bases and 7 bases respectively, with 16 bases between them. Germline-derived CDR1 and CDR2 are SGHRS and YFSETQ. CDR3 sequence: CASSLGLDTMGEKLFF. For the CDR3, the DNA is TGCGCCAGCAGCTTGGGATTGGACACAATGGGTGAAAAACTGTTTTTT.

J is TRBJ1-5 and V is TRBV15; D possibly corresponds to TRBD1 (5 bases). The CDR3 totals 15 residues. Germline values: CDR1 LNHNV, CDR2 YYDKDF (reference sequence). V was trimmed by 0 bases and J by 8 bases, leaving 14 bases between them. The CDR3: CATSRDKGPGEPQHF. As DNA, the CDR3 is TGTGCCACCAGCAGAGATAAGGGCCCGGGGGAGCCCCAGCATTTT. The full variable domain, rest sourced from reference TRBV15 and TRBJ1-5, is DAMVIQNPRYQVTQFGKPVTLSCSQTLNHNVMYWYQQKSSQAPKLLFHYYDKDFNNEADTPDNFQSRRPNTSFCFLDIRSPGLGDTAMYLCATSRDKGPGEPQHFGDGTRLSIL.

The gene calls are TRBV24-1 and TRBJ1-2; TRBD1 matches at 9 bases. The ends lost 4 bases at V and 7 bases at J; junction bases unmatched: 9. Germline CDR1 reads KGHDR; CDR2 reads SFDVKD. This CDR3 contains 15 residues. The CDR3 DNA follows: TGTGCCACCAGTGAACCGGGACAGGGAACCTCTGGCTACACCTTC. Encoded protein: CATSEPGQGTSGYTF.

V usage is TRBV5-4 and J usage is TRBJ2-7; 11 bases are shared with TRBD2. V was clipped by 1 base and J by 6 bases; unmatched bases: 6. Germline assignment: CDR1 SGHNT and CDR2 YYREEE (reference sequence). The CDR3 spans 15 residues. The DNA of the CDR3 is TGTGCCAGCAGCTTGCTTCAACTAGCGGGAGCCGAGCAGTACTTC. Translation: CASSLLQLAGAEQYF.

This clone was observed many times. Other nucleotide sequences from this sample produce the same CDR3. The chain employs TRBV6-5 and TRBJ2-3; 7 bases match TRBD2. The CDR3 has 14 amino acids. CDR1 and CDR2 (germline): MNHEY, SVGAGI. V shed 7 bases and J 1 base; nucleotides not matched to a gene: 5. The CDR3 sequence is CASIPSGRTDTQYF. Written as DNA, the CDR3 is TGTGCCAGCATCCCTAGCGGACGCACAGATACGCAGTATTTT.

About this clone itself: The sample carries other DNA sequences with the same CDR3. V usage is TRBV11-3 and J usage is TRBJ2-5; TRBD2 might be the D (6 bases). The V gene's germline CDR1 is SGHNT and CDR2 YENEEA. This CDR3 spans 13 amino acids. The ends were cut back, 4 bases at V and 1 base at J, with 7 bases in the middle. This chain's CDR3 is CASSSGGQETQYF. CDR3 nucleotide sequence: TGTGCCAGCAGCTCCGGGGGCCAAGAGACCCAGTACTTC.

This chain connects TRBV5-8 to TRBJ2-1; 8 bases line up with TRBD2. The CDR3 spans 14 residues. CDR1 is SGHTS, CDR2 YDEGEE, per germline. V gave up 1 base and J gave up 4 bases; unmatched junction bases: 1. CDR3 DNA: TGTGCCAGCAGCTTGCAGCGGGAGTACAATGAGCAGTTCTTC. This gives the protein CASSLQREYNEQFF.